This T cell receptor beta chain comes out of a study of cytomegalovirus exposure and HLA in healthy donors. Study conclusions and caveats: TCR sequences were mostly rare, though some public TCRs occurred in many donors.

Per the germline V gene, CDR1 is SGHRS and CDR2 is YFSETQ. V shed 4 bases, J shed 4 bases, and the junction held 7 bases outside the gene matches. The CDR3 extends over 16 amino acids. Assay used: immunoSEQ multiplex PCR; TCRdb lists only in-frame clones, some missing. The repertoire holds under 140,000 clones, with around 87% as singletons. Notes on this clone: The antigen is undetermined.

The approximately 120-subject validation cohort, separate from the roughly 700-subject first cohort, included the donors. Sequenced sample: PBMCs. J is TRBJ2-3 and V is TRBV5-1; 12 bases map to TRBD1. The origin of this receptor is a woman aged 25-40 years in good health and CMV-seropositive. The CDR3 reads CASSPGTGGDSDTQYF. CDR3 DNA: TGCGCCAGCAGCCCGGGGACAGGGGGCGATTCAGATACGCAGTATTTT.